This T cell receptor (beta chain) was sequenced in a study of shared clonotypes between healthy human individuals (dated by TCRdb to the early 2020s). Describing the broader study: A couple of women and a few men aged 18 to 49 years were included in the cohort. Leukapheresis yielded between about 0.8 and 8.9 billion PBMCs per donor. Blood TCR repertoires of five healthy adults were deeply sequenced to estimate repertoire size and the extent of clonotype sharing between individuals. Libraries were prepared and TCR repertoires were sequenced by different laboratories using diverse techniques, in order to increase sequencing depth and limit assay-specific biases. For each donor, CD4 naive and CD4 memory were each given three plates, CD8 naive was given two plates, and CD8 memory was given one plate.

Summary of the overall study and its limitations: Naive subsets generally had larger estimated clonotype richness than memory subsets. Based on pairwise subsampling, the degree of clonotype sharing among donors was expected to be affected by sequencing depth. Rarefaction of sorted-subset datasets indicated incomplete sequencing despite the large sequencing depth. The genetic and exposure-history diversity represented was limited by the small number of donors. Only blood was sampled, and tissue TCR repertoires likely differ from those in blood. Across a few donors, approximately 5% of naive CD4, approximately 3.5% of naive CD8, 2.3% of memory CD4, and 0.3% to 0.45% of memory CD8 clonotypes were shared. Compared with non-shared clonotypes, clonotypes shared by all four sorted-subset donors had higher generation probabilities.

A note on this clone: The clone's antigen remains unknown. Base qualities are missing; no much larger clone stands one base away.

Using the deep immunoSEQ assay, multiplex PCR amplified TCR CDR3 regions from genomic DNA. Genomic DNA extracted from each cell subset was distributed evenly over all wells of several immunoSEQ 96-well plates, and each plate served as one replicate. Each replicate PCR for sorted subsets received around 200 ng genomic DNA, equal to about 30,000 T cell genomes. Purified libraries were quantified with a Qubit 3.0 fluorometer, sized on a Bioanalyzer 2100, and re-quantified with the KAPA Library Quantification kit. A separate single-read 150-cycle Illumina NextSeq 550 flow cell was used to sequence each immunoSEQ 96-well plate. Regarding the original processing steps: Because the immunoSEQ output included only junctional sequences and no quality scores, the filtering could not be the same as the filtering used for full-length reads. Sequences were annotated with PyIR, a Python wrapper for IgBLAST v1.9, and V/J genes and CDR3 were assigned using IMGT germline references. Reads with weak V/J assignments (E-value above 1e-6), missing CDR3, stop codons, out-of-frame junctions, or ambiguous translated residues were removed. A V3J clonotype was defined by an identical inferred V gene, J gene, and CDR3 amino acid sequence. Percentage overlap between repertoires was calculated by dividing the number of shared unique clonotypes by the size of the smaller repertoire. Repertoire richness was assessed with RTK rarefaction, the Chao1 estimator, and Recon v2.1 estimates of unobserved clonotypes. Generation probabilities for all TCRbeta clonotypes obtained by the gDNA method from a handful of donors were computed using OLGA. The table was pulled from immuneACCESS by TCRdb, which kept in-frame rearrangements only. Such tables lose some clones; where checked, under half of the loss comes from unresolved V genes, and the rest has no known cause. V, J and clone size are taken as reported in that table, and D and trimming were inferred from the DNA itself. The sample profile shows more than 1,200,000 clones; approximately 98.5% of them were found once. The biggest ten clones account for around 0.38% of the sample.

Donors were healthy HIV-negative adults with no recently reported acute infections or vaccinations. Only Caucasian adults living in Nashville, Tennessee, USA were represented among the donors. CD4+ T cells were enriched by magnetic negative selection, after which naive cells were positively selected on CD45RA and the negative fraction was taken as the memory subset. Blood was collected by leukapheresis, and PBMCs were isolated by Ficoll-Histopaque density gradient centrifugation and then cryopreserved in liquid nitrogen vapor phase. Purity and quantity of every magnetically sorted T cell population were checked by analytical flow cytometry. Each sorted fraction had its genomic DNA isolated and then quantified by UV absorbance on a Nanodrop 2000c. The sequenced sample consisted of naive CD4+ T cells sorted from blood. The intended sense of this specimen's cell subset or site label: CD45RA+ positively selected. This receptor was taken from a man aged 30-40 years in good health.

The bases read TGCGCCAGCAGTGAGTATGCGGGACAAGATACGCAGTATTTT. Its translation reads: CASSEYAGQDTQYF. The chain is encoded by TRBV10-1 joined to TRBJ2-3; the D element might be TRBD1 or TRBD2, as each aligns at 6 bases. CDR1 and CDR2 were assigned from the germline V gene (reference sequence) as WNHNN and SYGVQD. The CDR3 goes from the cysteine to the phenylalanine over 14 residues. Of all the DNA, just the CDR3 is kept, 42 bases in frame from base 1. Trimming costs V 1 base and J 5 bases, and their ends lie 10 bases apart.